This TCR beta chain was recorded in a study of blood T cell repertoires in COVID-19 (dated by TCRdb to about 2020). Regarding the research as a whole: Collaborator samples came from the United States, Italy and Spain and covered acute and convalescent phases of COVID-19. The dataset comprised deeply sampled blood TCRbeta repertoires from subjects exposed to, actively infected with, or recovered from COVID-19. The samples were drawn from two sources: the first 160 participants of the ongoing ImmuneRACE study, and 950 to 1,500 subjects contributed by 6 global collaborators. The repertoires were released in a freely available public database intended as a resource for research on the immune response to SARS-CoV-2. HLA class I and class II types, where available, came from metadata supplied by the sample provider rather than from assay-based typing. The material from the prospective study consisted of cDNA or gDNA derived from T cells, B-cell-depleted T cells, or PBMCs. Nearly every sample came with metadata listing a de-identified subject ID, COVID-19 status, age in years and sex. Paper-wide results and their limitations: The amount of clinical and demographic metadata varied by source and participant and was provided uncurated.

The CDR3 goes from the cysteine to the phenylalanine over 17 residues. Only the CDR3 DNA is retained, 51 bases long and in frame from the first base. Based on the germline V gene, the CDR1 and CDR2 sequences are KGHSH and LQKENI. The junction shows trimming of 3 bases on V and 0 bases on J, plus 15 bases between the germline ends. On this clone itself: Its binding antigen is unknown. Base qualities are not at hand, and no much larger clone is one base apart.

TCRbeta CDR3 regions were amplified from genomic DNA using the immunoSEQ Assay, a bias-controlled multiplex PCR. The source study handled its data this way. The number of nucleated cells in each sample was estimated from the amplification of reference gene primers within the assay. Sequence reads were collapsed and filtered to measure the absolute abundance of every unique TCRbeta CDR3 rearrangement. For each sample, productive Simpson clonality was calculated as the square root of Simpson's diversity index across productive rearrangements. The source is immuneACCESS, and TCRdb retained only in-frame sequences with V and J called. Part of the clones is not carried over; for the studies checked, unresolved V genes explain less than half of this, and the remainder is unexplained. The V and J calls and clone size are taken from that table; D and trimming were inferred from the DNA. The sample profile shows more than 300,000 clones; 85% to 90% of them were found once. The top ten hold more than 0.95% of the sample.

Enrolling through a virtual design, the prospective study's participants ranged in age from roughly 18 to 89 years and lived across about two dozen United States geographic areas. To assign participants to cohorts, the prospective study relied on clinical history that participants themselves reported in a screening survey and a study questionnaire. For ImmuneRACE Cohort 3, a participant was defined as recovered based on two consecutive negative NP/OP PCR tests, clearance by a healthcare professional, or resolution of symptoms. In the prospective study, mobile phlebotomists collected whole blood, serum and a nasopharyngeal or oropharyngeal swab from each participant. Over a roughly 2-month period, participants in the prospective study had the option of providing additional blood draws and questionnaires. Prospective study blood samples were shipped either frozen or at room temperature before DNA extraction.

Sequenced: PBMCs or T cells enriched from blood (not recorded which). This sequence originates from a woman younger than 35 who had recovered from COVID-19. The receptor chain draws on TRBV18 and TRBJ2-1; the D region possibly corresponds to TRBD1 (6 bases align). The CDR3 loop reads CASSPVTGSGSYNEQFF. The DNA sequence is TGTGCCAGCTCACCGGTCACAGGGTCAGGCTCCTACAATGAGCAGTTCTTC.